A selection of T cell receptor beta chains follows, all from one sample in a study of chemoradiotherapy in HPV16-positive cancers. Clones were sequenced by immunoSEQ multiplex PCR, and TCRdb holds only the in-frame ones, with some missing. The sample holds 25,000 to 30,000 clones; roughly 92% are singletons and the top ten take roughly 17%. Sequenced material: blood, taken from a patient who underwent chemoradiotherapy. These receptors were collected from a human donor with HPV-associated anogenital cancer. Both conserved end residues are part of each CDR3. A D gene is named only where the DNA matches it firmly. Only part of the rows carry a size: once, few, many, or a class if the clone is expanded.

size,V,J,D,DNA,CDR3
-,TRBV7-8,TRBJ2-7,-,TGTGCCAGCAGCTGGCGGGACTCCGTACCATCCGAGCAGTACTTC,CASSWRDSVPSEQYF
-,TRBV6-5,TRBJ1-5,TRBD1,TGTGCCAGCAGGCTAACAGGGGGCAATCAGCCCCAGCATTTT,CASRLTGGNQPQHF
-,TRBV14,TRBJ2-2,TRBD2,TGTGCCAGCAGCCTCCAGGGCGGGAGAGCGAGTACCGGGGAGCTGTTTTTT,CASSLQGGRASTGELFF
-,TRBV2,TRBJ1-5,-,TGTGCCAGCAGGAGGCAGGGCGGCGATCAGCCCCAGCATTTT,CASRRQGGDQPQHF
-,TRBV10-3,TRBJ2-1,-,TGTGCCATCAGTGAGACAGGGAATGAGCAGTTCTTC,CAISETGNEQFF
-,TRBV11-3,TRBJ2-1,-,TGTGCCAGCAGCTTAGCCCCTTCCCTGGCGGGATCCTCCTACAATGAGCAGTTCTTC,CASSLAPSLAGSSYNEQFF
-,TRBV9,TRBJ1-2,-,TGTGCCAGCAGCGAGCGACAGGACTATGGCTACACCTTC,CASSERQDYGYTF
once,TRBV7-2,TRBJ1-3,-,TGTGCCAGCAGCTCAATACCGGGACGTCCGGCGGGAAACACCATATATTTT,CASSSIPGRPAGNTIYF
-,TRBV4-3,TRBJ2-3,-,TGCGCCAGCAGCCAAGAACCCCGGGGTACGCAGTATTTT,CASSQEPRGTQYF
once,TRBV9,TRBJ2-5,TRBD1,TGTGCCAGCAGCGTCCGACAGGGGTATGAGACCCAGTACTTC,CASSVRQGYETQYF
once,TRBV5-5,TRBJ2-5,-,TGTGCCAGCAGCTTAGAAGAACAAGAGACCCAGTACTTC,CASSLEEQETQYF
-,TRBV7-3,TRBJ2-7,TRBD1,TGTGCCAGCAGCTTAAAGCCAGGGGGCAGCGAGCAGTACTTC,CASSLKPGGSEQYF
-,TRBV18,TRBJ1-1,-,TGTGCCAGCTCACCGGGGAGAACCGGGAACACTGAAGCTTTCTTT,CASSPGRTGNTEAFF
few,TRBV11-2,TRBJ2-3,TRBD2,TGTGCCAGCAGCTTAGTATCGGGACTAGCGGGGGATACGCAGTATTTT,CASSLVSGLAGDTQYF
-,TRBV7-9,TRBJ1-4,-,TGTGCCAGCGGAAGCAGGGTATCTACTAATGAAAAACTGTTTTTT,CASGSRVSTNEKLFF
-,TRBV6-5,TRBJ1-1,-,TGTGCCAGCAGCAGCTATTCAGGGAACACTGAAGCTTTCTTT,CASSSYSGNTEAFF
-,TRBV7-3,TRBJ2-3,-,TGTGCCAGCAGCTTAATCGGAGGGGGCGCAGATACGCAGTATTTT,CASSLIGGGADTQYF
-,TRBV28,TRBJ2-7,-,TGTGCCAGCAGTGGCGGGGGGACAGGGACCTACGAGCAGTACTTC,CASSGGGTGTYEQYF
-,TRBV28,TRBJ1-5,TRBD1,TGTGCCAGCAGCCTTCCGGGACAGGGCCTCAATCAGCCCCAGCATTTT,CASSLPGQGLNQPQHF
few,TRBV6-5,TRBJ2-2,TRBD1,TGTGCCAGCAGTACCGGGACAGAGAACACCGGGGAGCTGTTTTTT,CASSTGTENTGELFF
-,TRBV4-1,TRBJ2-2,-,TGCGCCAGCAGCCAAGATTGGAGCGCCGGGGAGCTGTTTTTT,CASSQDWSAGELFF
-,TRBV2,TRBJ2-7,TRBD1,TGTGCCAGCAGTGAGTATCTCTGGACAGGGGCGGATAGTGGGCTACAGGACTTC,CASSEYLWTGADSGLQDF
-,TRBV7-9,TRBJ1-6,-,TGTGCCAGCAGTGGCTATAATTCACCCCTCCACTTT,CASSGYNSPLHF
-,TRBV11-2,TRBJ2-3,-,TGTGCCAGCAGCTTACGAGGTGGGAGGTCTGATACGCAGTATTTT,CASSLRGGRSDTQYF
-,TRBV2,TRBJ1-4,TRBD1,TGTGCCAGCAGTGAAGTTCTGACAGGGGCTGAAAAACTGTTTTTT,CASSEVLTGAEKLFF
-,TRBV7-6,TRBJ2-2,TRBD1,TGTGCCAGCAGCCCACGACAGGGGATGGTGACCGGGGAGCTGTTTTTT,CASSPRQGMVTGELFF
-,TRBV28,TRBJ1-5,-,TGTGCCAGCAGTTGGGGTATGCAGCCCCAGCATTTT,CASSWGMQPQHF
-,TRBV7-2,TRBJ1-6,-,TGTGCCAGCAGCGCGGAGGGCTCCTATAATTCACCCCTCCACTTT,CASSAEGSYNSPLHF
once,TRBV6-5,TRBJ2-7,TRBD1,TGTGCCAGCAGTCGACAGGGAAGCGAGCAGTACTTC,CASSRQGSEQYF
-,TRBV6-1,TRBJ1-5,-,TGTGCCAGCAGGTCACAGGGTGTGGGCAATCAGCCCCAGCATTTT,CASRSQGVGNQPQHF
few,TRBV7-7,TRBJ2-2,TRBD1,TGTGCTAGCAGCGCGACAGGGGGCACCGGGGAGCTGTTTTTT,CASSATGGTGELFF
-,TRBV7-9,TRBJ1-3,-,TGTGCCAGCAGCTTGGTCAATGGAAACACCATATATTTT,CASSLVNGNTIYF
-,TRBV28,TRBJ2-5,TRBD1,TGTGCCAGCGACAGGGGGGGGCCGGAGGAGACCCAGTACTTC,CASDRGGPEETQYF
-,TRBV7-3,TRBJ2-6,-,TGTGCCAGCAGCTTCGCAAACAGTCCCTCTGGGGCCAACGTCCTGACTTTC,CASSFANSPSGANVLTF
-,TRBV18,TRBJ2-1,TRBD2,TGTGCCAGCTCACCAGCCGCGACTAGCGCCTACAATGAGCAGTTCTTC,CASSPAATSAYNEQFF
-,TRBV9,TRBJ1-1,-,TGTGCCAGCAGCGACCGCGTCGGGGGCACTGAAGCTTTCTTT,CASSDRVGGTEAFF
-,TRBV19,TRBJ2-1,-,TGTGCCAGTAGGACGGGCGCTGGACCCTACAATGAGCAGTTCTTC,CASRTGAGPYNEQFF
-,TRBV29-1,TRBJ1-1,-,TGCAGCGCTGAAGAAATGAACACTGAAGCTTTCTTT,CSAEEMNTEAFF
-,TRBV7-2,TRBJ2-7,-,TGTGCCAGCAGCCCAGAGTTTGGGTTTGCCGAGCAGTACTTC,CASSPEFGFAEQYF
-,TRBV18,TRBJ1-6,-,TGTGCCAGCTCACCATCCACGTCAGCGAGTAATTCACCCCTCCACTTT,CASSPSTSASNSPLHF
-,TRBV4-1,TRBJ1-1,-,TGCGCCAGCAGCCAAGATCTTGGTGCCAGGGGCACTGAAGCTTTCTTT,CASSQDLGARGTEAFF
-,TRBV4-3,TRBJ1-4,-,TGCGCCAGCAGCCAAGTTCCCCTTCACGTCGCAACTAATGAAAAACTGTTTTTT,CASSQVPLHVATNEKLFF
-,TRBV4-1,TRBJ2-2,TRBD1,TGCGCCAGCAGTCCAAGAAGGTCCACAGGGGGCTACACCGGGGAGCTGTTTTTT,CASSPRRSTGGYTGELFF
-,TRBV6-5,TRBJ2-3,TRBD2,TGTGCCAGCAGTTACACCCTAGCGGGTAGCACAGATACGCAGTATTTT,CASSYTLAGSTDTQYF
-,TRBV11-3,TRBJ1-1,-,TGTGCCAGCAGCTTAGGCCTGAACACTGAAGCTTTCTTT,CASSLGLNTEAFF
-,TRBV21-1,TRBJ2-7,-,TGTGCCAGAGCAGGATCCCAGGCGGACCTCTACGAGCAGTACTTC,CARAGSQADLYEQYF
-,TRBV2,TRBJ1-5,-,TGTGCCAGCAGGAGAGGGCCGGCGAAGGCGGGCTACAGCAATCAGCCCCAGCATTTT,CASRRGPAKAGYSNQPQHF
-,TRBV6-5,TRBJ2-2,-,TGTGCCAGCAGTTATCGGTCTCCCGGCACCGGGGAGCTGTTTTTT,CASSYRSPGTGELFF
-,TRBV27,TRBJ2-1,-,TGTGCCAGCAGTTTAGCCTCTAGGCCTAAGGGCAATGAGCAGTTCTTC,CASSLASRPKGNEQFF
-,TRBV7-2,TRBJ2-2,TRBD2,TGTGCCAGCAGCTTAGCTCGGGGGGTGGGTACCGGGGAGCTGTTTTTT,CASSLARGVGTGELFF